The 23 T cell receptor beta chains below were found in one sample sequenced in a study of blood T cell repertoires in COVID-19. Profiled with immunoSEQ multiplex PCR; TCRdb holds only in-frame clones, not every one. The data hold roughly 250,000 clones, with under 95% observed a single time. Sequences were obtained from PBMCs or T cells enriched from blood (not recorded which). The source is a woman under 30 who had recovered from COVID-19.

In DNA, the CDR3 is TGTGCCAGCAGCTTACCAGGGGCCGGGGACACTGAAGCTTTCTTT. This sequence encodes CASSLPGAGDTEAFF. This sequence joins TRBV5-4 and TRBJ1-1, with D perhaps matching TRBD1 (6 bases). CDR1 is SGHNT, CDR2 YYREEE, per germline (reference sequence). Trimming took off 2 bases at V and 3 bases at J, with 14 bases between the two ends. This CDR3 is built from 15 residues. The whole variable domain, remainder taken from reference TRBV5-4 and TRBJ1-1, is ETGVTQSPTHLIKTRGQQVTLRCSSQSGHNTVSWYQQALGQGPQFIFQYYREEENGRGNFPPRFSGLQFPNYSSELNVNALELDDSALYLCASSLPGAGDTEAFFGQGTRLTVV.

The V call is TRBV2, the J call TRBJ1-3; D unresolved. Trimming removed 8 bases from V and 3 bases from J, with 11 bases in between. CDR1 and CDR2 from the germline V gene are SNHLY and FYNNEI. The CDR3 consists of 13 residues. CDR3 in amino acids: CASGEERGNTIYF. The CDR3 DNA reads TGTGCCAGCGGAGAAGAGCGTGGAAACACCATATATTTT.

This chain connects TRBV5-6 to TRBJ2-3; TRBD2 aligns across 11 bases. CDR1 and CDR2 (germline): SGHDT, YYEEEE. CDR3 length: 16 residues. Germline trimming cut 4 bases from V and 4 bases from J; bases unmatched to any gene: 8. The CDR3 here is CASSRNSGGAPDTQYF. Written as DNA, the CDR3 is TGTGCCAGCAGCCGAAATAGCGGGGGGGCCCCAGATACGCAGTATTTT. The entire variable domain, with the rest obtained from reference TRBV5-6 and TRBJ2-3, is as follows: DAGVTQSPTHLIKTRGQQVTLRCSPKSGHDTVSWYQQALGQGPQFIFQYYEEEERQRGNFPDRFSGHQFPNYSSELNVNALLLGDSALYLCASSRNSGGAPDTQYFGPGTRLTVL.

This rearrangement joins TRBV4-3 to TRBJ1-5; 9 bases are shared with TRBD1. This CDR3 has 15 amino acids. CDR1 is LGHNA and CDR2 is YSLEER in the germline V gene. The ends lost 0 bases at V and 9 bases at J; junction bases unmatched: 6. The CDR3: CASSQDGTGRLPQHF. CDR3 bases: TGCGCCAGCAGCCAAGATGGGACAGGGCGCTTGCCCCAGCATTTT.

This sequence joins TRBV9 and TRBJ1-2; weak D call: TRBD1 (6 bases). This CDR3 contains 19 residues. CDR1 is SGDLS and CDR2 is YYNGEE in the germline V gene. Trimming took off 2 bases at V and 7 bases at J, with 30 bases between the two ends. The CDR3 region is CASSVGPGRGGQVGGGYTF. CDR3 in DNA: TGTGCCAGCAGCGTGGGGCCCGGTCGCGGGGGGCAGGTGGGCGGTGGCTACACCTTC.

This clone was observed once. The chain has TRBV7-9 and TRBJ1-1; D gene unclear. This CDR3 has 13 residues. V gave up 3 bases and J gave up 3 bases, with 8 bases separating them. Looked up from germline, CDR1 is SEHNR and CDR2 is FQNEAQ (reference sequence). For the CDR3, the DNA is TGTGCCAGCAGCTTCGACAAGGACACTGAAGCTTTCTTT. Protein product: CASSFDKDTEAFF.

The chain couples TRBV3-1 (or the pseudogene TRBV3-2) to TRBJ1-2; TRBD1 aligns across 8 bases. Germline V CDR1 and CDR2: LGHDT, YNNKEL (reference sequence). V lost 1 base and J lost 6; bases outside the gene matches: 4. This CDR3 contains 14 residues. The CDR3 nucleotides are TGTGCCAGCAGCCAAGTTGACAGGGGAAATGGCTACACCTTC. Its translation: CASSQVDRGNGYTF.

This sequence joins TRBV5-4 and TRBJ2-3; 7 bases match TRBD1. Germline assignment: CDR1 SGHNT and CDR2 YYREEE (reference sequence). CDR3 length equals 15 residues. Trimming took 0 bases from V and 4 from J; bases not matched to a gene: 5. This chain's CDR3 is CASSLGGQGADTQYF. CDR3 coding DNA: TGTGCCAGCAGCTTGGGTGGTCAGGGGGCAGATACGCAGTATTTT.

This chain uses TRBV6-4 with TRBJ2-1, with TRBD2 matching over 9 bases. The V and J ends lost 4 bases and 6 bases, in that order; junction bases with no gene match: 13. Germline V gene sequence: CDR1 MRHNA, CDR2 SNTAGT. The CDR3 length is 17 residues. The CDR3 nucleotides are TGTGCCAGCAGTGTATACGCGGGGGTAGCGGGAGCCAATGAGCAGTTCTTC. Its protein is CASSVYAGVAGANEQFF.

The V gene is TRBV5-1, the J gene TRBJ2-2; 7 bases fit TRBD2. With V trimmed by 3 bases and J by 0 bases, 5 bases remained unmatched. This CDR3 comprises 16 residues. Germline loops: CDR1 SGHRS, CDR2 YFSETQ. The CDR3 loop reads CASSSSGGPNTGELFF. DNA for the CDR3: TGCGCCAGCAGCTCCTCGGGGGGACCGAACACCGGGGAGCTGTTTTTT.

CDR3 protein: CATSKNPGGSPYNEQFF. The CDR3, as DNA: TGTGCCACCAGCAAAAACCCAGGAGGGAGCCCCTACAATGAGCAGTTCTTC. The chain has TRBV15 and TRBJ2-1; the D gene is possibly TRBD2 (6 bases). CDR1 LNHNV and CDR2 YYDKDF come from the germline V gene (reference sequence). Trimming left V 4 bases short and J 2 bases short, with 18 bases between. The length of the CDR3 is 17 residues.

The rearrangement uses TRBV11-1 and TRBJ1-1; TRBD1 might be the D (5 bases). V lost 2 bases to trimming and J lost 1 base, with 8 bases between them. This CDR3 is built from 14 residues. Germline loops: CDR1 SGHAT, CDR2 FQDESV (reference sequence). The CDR3 region is CASSLLGGNTEAFF. In DNA form, the CDR3 reads TGTGCCAGCAGCTTACTGGGGGGGAACACTGAAGCTTTCTTT.

The V gene is TRBV7-2, the J gene TRBJ1-5; D is possibly TRBD1 (6 bases). This CDR3 spans 14 amino acids. CDR1 SGHTA and CDR2 FQGNSA come from the germline V gene. The V gene lost 4 bases and the J gene lost 5 bases, with 12 bases spanning the gap. In DNA, the CDR3 is TGTGCCAGCAGCTCCCAGGGGCCCCATCAGCCCCAGCATTTT. Protein product: CASSSQGPHQPQHF. The entire variable domain, with the rest obtained from reference TRBV7-2 and TRBJ1-5, is as follows: GAGVSQSPSNKVTEKGKDVELRCDPISGHTALYWYRQSLGQGLEFLIYFQGNSAPDKSGLPSDRFSAERTGGSVSTLTIQRTQQEDSAVYLCASSSQGPHQPQHFGDGTRLSIL.

The J gene is TRBJ2-7, the V gene TRBV28; no definite D call. The V gene's germline CDR1 is MDHEN and CDR2 SYDVKM. Trimming took off 6 bases at V and 2 bases at J, with 8 bases between the two ends. The length of the CDR3 is 12 residues. CDR3 in DNA: TGTGCCAGCAGGGCCACAACCTACGAGCAGTACTTC. Its translation: CASRATTYEQYF.

This clone was observed a few times. The chain uses TRBV10-3 and TRBJ1-1; tentatively, D is TRBD1 (6 bases). Trimming pared 10 bases from V and 0 bases from J, leaving 18 bases between. CDR1 ENHRY and CDR2 SYGVKD come from the germline V gene. This CDR3 has 15 amino acids. The CDR3 coding sequence is TGTGCCACAGGGGCCCCTTCGAACATGAACACTGAAGCTTTCTTT. Translated: CATGAPSNMNTEAFF.

The genes are TRBV7-8 and TRBJ2-7, with a tentative D call TRBD1 (6 bases). The CDR3 is 14 amino acids. The germline CDR1 and CDR2 sequences are SGHVS and FQNEAQ. V shed 5 bases and J shed 2 bases, with 13 bases lying between them. This chain's CDR3 is CASSTTAGAYEQYF. In DNA form, the CDR3 reads TGTGCCAGCAGCACCACGGCAGGGGCCTACGAGCAGTACTTC.

The CDR3 DNA sequence: TGTGCCAGCAGCTTAACCCAGGCAGCTAACTATGGCTACACCTTC. Translated: CASSLTQAANYGYTF. The chain couples TRBV5-5 to TRBJ1-2; D not certain. The CDR3 has 15 amino acids. Germline V gene data show CDR1 as SGHKS and CDR2 as YYEKEE (reference sequence). Deletions cut 2 bases from V and 0 bases from J, with 11 bases between.

The chain carries TRBV27 and TRBJ2-2; D not certain. Per the germline V gene, CDR1 is MNHEY and CDR2 is SMNVEV (reference sequence). This CDR3 is built from 16 residues. V dropped 5 bases and J dropped 3 bases, with 16 bases sitting between them. CDR3 DNA sequence: TGTGCCAGCAGTAGTGCAGCGTCACCTTACACCGGGGAGCTGTTTTTT. Translation: CASSSAASPYTGELFF.

V usage is TRBV12-3 or TRBV12-4 and J usage is TRBJ1-2; D remains unclear. The CDR3 extends over 12 amino acids. The V and J ends lost 8 bases and 4 bases respectively, with 11 bases between them. The CDR3 spells CASGEYAYGYTF. In DNA, the CDR3 is TGTGCCAGCGGGGAGTATGCCTATGGCTACACCTTC.

The chain uses TRBV18 and TRBJ1-2; a possible D gene is TRBD1 (5 bases). The V end lost 2 bases, the J end lost 4 bases, and 17 bases lay between the germline ends. This CDR3 contains 16 residues. The V gene's germline CDR1 is KGHSH and CDR2 LQKENI. As DNA, the CDR3 is TGTGCCAGCTCACCATCTGGGGAAAGGGGCCCCTATGGCTACACCTTC. It yields the protein CASSPSGERGPYGYTF. The whole variable domain, filled in from reference TRBV18 and TRBJ1-2, reads NAGVMQNPRHLVRRRGQEARLRCSPMKGHSHVYWYRQLPEEGLKFMVYLQKENIIDESGMPKERFSAEFPKEGPSILRIQQVVRGDSAAYFCASSPSGERGPYGYTFGSGTRLTVV.

The chain has TRBV18 and TRBJ1-1, with 7 nucleotides matching TRBD1. Germline assignment: CDR1 KGHSH and CDR2 LQKENI. V lost 4 bases to trimming and J lost 2 bases; unmatched junction nucleotides: 4. The CDR3 spans 14 residues. The CDR3 here is CASSLGQANTEAFF. The CDR3 nucleotides read TGTGCCAGCTCACTCGGACAGGCTAACACTGAAGCTTTCTTT.

This chain connects TRBV5-1 to TRBJ1-6; 8 bases are shared with TRBD1. V lost 5 bases to trimming and J lost 10 bases; unmatched junction nucleotides: 11. Per germline, CDR1 SGHRS and CDR2 YFSETQ. CDR3 length equals 15 residues. CDR3 sequence (DNA): TGCGCCAGCAGTTCCGACAGGGGTGCGGGGTCACCCCTCCACTTT. Its protein is CASSSDRGAGSPLHF.

The V call is TRBV7-9, the J call TRBJ1-2; D may be TRBD1 (6 bases). Looked up from germline, CDR1 is SEHNR and CDR2 is FQNEAQ (reference sequence). The CDR3 consists of 14 residues. Trimming cost V 5 bases and J 8 bases, with 18 bases left between them. The CDR3 nucleotides read TGTGCCAGCAGCAGACTCGGACAGCTGCGGGGCTACACCTTC. It encodes CASSRLGQLRGYTF.